The rows below give T cell receptor beta chains drawn from one sample of a study of blood T cell repertoires in COVID-19. Repertoires were generated with immunoSEQ multiplex PCR, while TCRdb's copy carries only in-frame clones and drops some. The sample has about 140,000 clones; 77% are singletons. The sequencing sample was made of peripheral blood. These receptor sequences come from a woman between 50 and 59 years old with active or convalescent COVID-19. Each CDR3 is given with its conserved first and last residue. Each record gives: D gene, J gene, V gene, clone size, CDR3 DNA, CDR3 protein. The D gene is left open where the match is weak. Only part of the rows carry a size: once, few, many, or a class if the clone is expanded.

D gene: -; J gene: TRBJ1-2; V gene: TRBV25-1; clone size: -; CDR3 DNA: TGTGCCAGCAGTGAATCGGGGAATGGCTACACCTTC; CDR3 protein: CASSESGNGYTF
D gene: -; J gene: TRBJ1-6; V gene: TRBV7-2; clone size: -; CDR3 DNA: TGTGCCAGCAGCCCAGGGGTTGCTTCACCCCTCCACTTT; CDR3 protein: CASSPGVASPLHF
D gene: -; J gene: TRBJ2-2; V gene: TRBV2; clone size: -; CDR3 DNA: TGTGCCAGCAGTGAAGGGGGAACGGGAACCGGGGAGCTGTTTTTT; CDR3 protein: CASSEGGTGTGELFF
D gene: -; J gene: TRBJ1-6; V gene: TRBV19; clone size: -; CDR3 DNA: TGTGCCAGTAGTACCGGACAGAATTCACCCCTCCACTTT; CDR3 protein: CASSTGQNSPLHF
D gene: TRBD1; J gene: TRBJ2-7; V gene: TRBV13; clone size: -; CDR3 DNA: TGTGCCAGCAGCTTTAGTGGAAAGGGGACAGCCACCTACGAGCAGTACTTC; CDR3 protein: CASSFSGKGTATYEQYF
D gene: TRBD1; J gene: TRBJ2-2; V gene: TRBV19; clone size: -; CDR3 DNA: TGTGCCAGTAGTATCTTAGGGACAGGGAACACCGGGGAGCTGTTTTTT; CDR3 protein: CASSILGTGNTGELFF
D gene: -; J gene: TRBJ1-1; V gene: TRBV7-9; clone size: -; CDR3 DNA: TGTGCCAGCAGCTTTGGCAGGGGAAACACTGAAGCTTTCTTT; CDR3 protein: CASSFGRGNTEAFF
D gene: -; J gene: TRBJ2-1; V gene: TRBV7-8; clone size: -; CDR3 DNA: TGTGCCAGCAGCCGAGAAGGGGTAACCTACAATGAGCAGTTCTTC; CDR3 protein: CASSREGVTYNEQFF
D gene: TRBD1; J gene: TRBJ1-6; V gene: TRBV5-5; clone size: -; CDR3 DNA: TGTGCCAGCAGCTTGGGGGGACAGTTTAATTCACCCCTCCACTTT; CDR3 protein: CASSLGGQFNSPLHF
D gene: TRBD1; J gene: TRBJ1-1; V gene: TRBV7-3; clone size: -; CDR3 DNA: TGTGCCAGCAGCGAGAGGACAGGGGGAGGCACTGAAGCTTTCTTT; CDR3 protein: CASSERTGGGTEAFF
D gene: -; J gene: TRBJ1-2; V gene: TRBV7-9; clone size: -; CDR3 DNA: TGTGCCAGCAGCTTAGGAGGGTTGCCTAACTATGGCTACACCTTC; CDR3 protein: CASSLGGLPNYGYTF
D gene: TRBD2; J gene: TRBJ2-5; V gene: TRBV5-1; clone size: few; CDR3 DNA: TGCGCCAGCAGCTTGGAACGACCTAGCGGAGAGACCCAGTACTTC; CDR3 protein: CASSLERPSGETQYF
D gene: -; J gene: TRBJ1-2; V gene: TRBV6-2/TRBV6-3; clone size: once; CDR3 DNA: TGTGCCAGCAGTCCAGAGGCTTATGGCTACACCTTC; CDR3 protein: CASSPEAYGYTF
D gene: TRBD1; J gene: TRBJ1-3; V gene: TRBV5-1; clone size: -; CDR3 DNA: TGCGCCAGCAGCTTATGGACAGGGGCAGGAAACACCATATATTTT; CDR3 protein: CASSLWTGAGNTIYF
D gene: -; J gene: TRBJ1-6; V gene: TRBV30; clone size: -; CDR3 DNA: TGTGCCTGGAGAGGGGCAAATTCACCCCTCCACTTT; CDR3 protein: CAWRGANSPLHF
D gene: TRBD1; J gene: TRBJ2-7; V gene: TRBV19; clone size: few; CDR3 DNA: TGTGCCAGTTTCAAGGACAGGGAGGTCTCCTACGAGCAGTACTTC; CDR3 protein: CASFKDREVSYEQYF
D gene: TRBD1; J gene: TRBJ1-6; V gene: TRBV19; clone size: few; CDR3 DNA: TGTGCCAGCGCCGAGGGGACAGCAAATTCACCCCTCCACTTT; CDR3 protein: CASAEGTANSPLHF
D gene: -; J gene: TRBJ2-3; V gene: TRBV5-1; clone size: -; CDR3 DNA: TGCGCCAGCAGCTTGGCGGGTCGCACAGATACGCAGTATTTT; CDR3 protein: CASSLAGRTDTQYF
D gene: -; J gene: TRBJ1-2; V gene: TRBV20-1; clone size: once; CDR3 DNA: TGCAGTGCCGGGGAGTATGGCTACACCTTC; CDR3 protein: CSAGEYGYTF
D gene: TRBD1; J gene: TRBJ2-7; V gene: TRBV6-1; clone size: -; CDR3 DNA: TGTGCCAGCAGTGAAGTTAGGACAGGGTTCAACGAGCAGTACTTC; CDR3 protein: CASSEVRTGFNEQYF
D gene: TRBD2; J gene: TRBJ2-3; V gene: TRBV29-1; clone size: -; CDR3 DNA: TGCAGCGTTGATCCATGGACTAGCGGTAGCACAGATACGCAGTATTTT; CDR3 protein: CSVDPWTSGSTDTQYF
D gene: TRBD2; J gene: TRBJ2-1; V gene: TRBV12-3/TRBV12-4; clone size: -; CDR3 DNA: TGTGCCAGCAAAGGGGCGGGAGGTCGTGAGCAGTTCTTC; CDR3 protein: CASKGAGGREQFF
D gene: -; J gene: TRBJ2-4; V gene: TRBV19; clone size: -; CDR3 DNA: TGTGCCAGTAGTGGGGGGGCAGCGGCCAAAAACATTCAGTACTTC; CDR3 protein: CASSGGAAAKNIQYF
D gene: -; J gene: TRBJ1-4; V gene: TRBV30; clone size: few; CDR3 DNA: TGTGCCTGGAGTTCCTGGCGTGGGGGGGCGCGGACGAATGAAAAACTGTTTTTT; CDR3 protein: CAWSSWRGGARTNEKLFF
D gene: -; J gene: TRBJ2-2; V gene: TRBV30; clone size: -; CDR3 DNA: TGTGCCTGGACAGGGATAATGACCGGGGAGCTGTTTTTT; CDR3 protein: CAWTGIMTGELFF
D gene: TRBD1; J gene: TRBJ2-7; V gene: TRBV7-3; clone size: -; CDR3 DNA: TGTGCCAGCAGCCGCGGGACAGGGGTAGACTACGAGCAGTACTTC; CDR3 protein: CASSRGTGVDYEQYF
D gene: TRBD2; J gene: TRBJ2-5; V gene: TRBV7-2; clone size: -; CDR3 DNA: TGTGCCAGCAGCCGGGAGGGGCGGGGCATAACGGGAGAGACCCAGTACTTC; CDR3 protein: CASSREGRGITGETQYF
D gene: TRBD2; J gene: TRBJ2-7; V gene: TRBV28; clone size: once; CDR3 DNA: TGTGCCAGCCCACCGGGACTAGTAATCAAGCGGGGGGTCGAGCAGTACTTC; CDR3 protein: CASPPGLVIKRGVEQYF
D gene: -; J gene: TRBJ2-3; V gene: TRBV11-2; clone size: -; CDR3 DNA: TGTGCCAGCAGCTTAGAGGGCAGCACAGATACGCAGTATTTT; CDR3 protein: CASSLEGSTDTQYF
D gene: -; J gene: TRBJ1-6; V gene: TRBV24-1; clone size: -; CDR3 DNA: TGTGCCACCAGTTCCGTTAGCTCCTATAATTCACCCCTCCACTTT; CDR3 protein: CATSSVSSYNSPLHF
D gene: TRBD1; J gene: TRBJ2-1; V gene: TRBV4-3; clone size: -; CDR3 DNA: TGCGCCAGCAGCCGCCTTCCTCCCGGGACAGGGATCCCCAATGAGCAGTTCTTC; CDR3 protein: CASSRLPPGTGIPNEQFF
D gene: -; J gene: TRBJ1-2; V gene: TRBV7-8; clone size: -; CDR3 DNA: TGTGCCAGCAGCTTAGTTACTAGTCCTAGCTATGGCTACACCTTC; CDR3 protein: CASSLVTSPSYGYTF
D gene: -; J gene: TRBJ1-1; V gene: TRBV28; clone size: -; CDR3 DNA: TGTGCCAGCAGTCCCGAAGGCAGGGTGAACACTGAAGCTTTCTTT; CDR3 protein: CASSPEGRVNTEAFF
D gene: -; J gene: TRBJ1-1; V gene: TRBV28; clone size: -; CDR3 DNA: TGTGCCAGCAGTTTGGGGGGAAGAACTGAAGCTTTCTTT; CDR3 protein: CASSLGGRTEAFF
D gene: TRBD2; J gene: TRBJ2-2; V gene: TRBV19; clone size: -; CDR3 DNA: TGTGCCAGTACTCCCCCTAGCGGAACGAACACCGGGGAGCTGTTTTTT; CDR3 protein: CASTPPSGTNTGELFF
D gene: -; J gene: TRBJ2-1; V gene: TRBV6-2/TRBV6-3; clone size: -; CDR3 DNA: TGTGCCAGCAGTTACCCACTTAAACTTGTCCAGGTATACAATGAGCAGTTCTTC; CDR3 protein: CASSYPLKLVQVYNEQFF
D gene: -; J gene: TRBJ2-7; V gene: TRBV7-2; clone size: -; CDR3 DNA: TGTGCCAGCAGCTCGTACAGGCCCAACGAGCAGTACTTC; CDR3 protein: CASSSYRPNEQYF
D gene: -; J gene: TRBJ2-7; V gene: TRBV19; clone size: -; CDR3 DNA: TGTGCCAGTAGTATCGTCGGTAGCGAGGGCTACGAGCAGTACTTC; CDR3 protein: CASSIVGSEGYEQYF
D gene: TRBD1; J gene: TRBJ1-2; V gene: TRBV7-8; clone size: -; CDR3 DNA: TGTGCCAGCAGCCTCGGACAGGGGAAAGGCTACACCTTC; CDR3 protein: CASSLGQGKGYTF
D gene: TRBD2; J gene: TRBJ2-5; V gene: TRBV29-1; clone size: few; CDR3 DNA: TGCAGCGTTCGGCCTAGCGGGGTAGGTCGGACGAAGACCCAGTACTTC; CDR3 protein: CSVRPSGVGRTKTQYF
D gene: -; J gene: TRBJ2-3; V gene: TRBV30; clone size: -; CDR3 DNA: TGTGCCTGGAGTACGCGGAGTCCAGATACGCAGTATTTT; CDR3 protein: CAWSTRSPDTQYF
D gene: TRBD2; J gene: TRBJ2-1; V gene: TRBV19; clone size: -; CDR3 DNA: TGTGCCAGTAGTAGGACCTATCTAGCGGACAATGAGCAGTTCTTC; CDR3 protein: CASSRTYLADNEQFF
D gene: TRBD1; J gene: TRBJ2-5; V gene: TRBV14; clone size: -; CDR3 DNA: TGTGCCAGCAGCCACCAGGGGGCGGCCCAGCAAGAGACCCAGTACTTC; CDR3 protein: CASSHQGAAQQETQYF
D gene: TRBD2; J gene: TRBJ2-5; V gene: TRBV7-7; clone size: -; CDR3 DNA: TGTGCTAGCAGCTTAAGACTAGCGGGGGGGCTCGGAGAGACCCAGTACTTC; CDR3 protein: CASSLRLAGGLGETQYF
D gene: TRBD1; J gene: TRBJ1-2; V gene: TRBV28; clone size: -; CDR3 DNA: TGTGCCAGCAGGGTGACAGGGACTAACTATGGCTACACCTTC; CDR3 protein: CASRVTGTNYGYTF
D gene: TRBD1; J gene: TRBJ2-5; V gene: TRBV2; clone size: -; CDR3 DNA: TGTGCCAGCAGTAAAGACAGGGGGCTCCAAGAGACCCAGTACTTC; CDR3 protein: CASSKDRGLQETQYF
D gene: TRBD1; J gene: TRBJ1-1; V gene: TRBV4-2; clone size: -; CDR3 DNA: TGTGCCAGCAGCCCCGACAGGGGCGGTAGCGGAGCTTTCTTT; CDR3 protein: CASSPDRGGSGAFF